The entry below describes one T cell receptor beta chain. Its cognate antigen is unknown. It was cDNA, reverse transcribed from extracted RNA, that served as the sequencing template. TCRdb's table, derived via immunoSEQ multiplex PCR, lists solely in-frame clones and lacks some. Here the sample spans over 100,000 clones, about 50% being singletons. The record originates from a study of CD8+ T cells in alopecia areata. Study in general: For the treated group, dosing was oral tofacitinib at 5 to 10 mg twice daily.

Those with alopecia areata gave lesional scalp punch biopsies and peripheral blood. Separation by sorting yielded CD4+ and CD8+ T cells from PBMCs. The germline gives CDR1 SGHDT, CDR2 YYEEEE. Trimming cost V 0 bases and J 5 bases; bases outside gene matches: 6. This CDR3 spans 15 amino acids. Study observations and caveats: Higher clonality than in normal scalp was seen in lesional scalp, especially alopecia totalis/universalis.

The chain joins TRBV5-6 to TRBJ2-5, with 8 nucleotides matching TRBD1. The specimen comprised CD8+ T cells sorted from blood, sampled at week 0. The clonotype comes from a human donor with alopecia areata. CDR3 in amino acids: CASSLEGRGRETQYF. The CDR3 DNA sequence: TGTGCCAGCAGCTTGGAGGGCAGGGGGCGGGAGACCCAGTACTTC.